The rows below give T cell receptor beta chains drawn from one sample of a study of post-analysis software for immune sequencing data. TCRdb reprocessed the PCR reads via MiXCR and lists one record per CDR3 protein. The sample lists about 770,000 distinct CDR3 sequences, roughly 50% occurring once. The specimen was blood. All receptors come from a girl aged 10 to 17 with multiple sclerosis. The CDR3 runs from the conserved cysteine through the conserved F or W. Each record gives: V gene, J gene, clone size, D gene, CDR3 protein, CDR3 DNA. D genes are given only for firm matches. Rows give clone size only sometimes, using once, few, many, or a class for an expanded clone.

v_gene: TRBV21-1
j_gene: TRBJ2-5
abundance: NA
d_gene: NA
CDR3aa: CASDTPSARFETQYF
CDR3nt: TGTGCCAGCGACACGCCTAGCGCGAGGTTCGAGACCCAGTACTTC

v_gene: TRBV29-1
j_gene: TRBJ1-2
abundance: few
d_gene: TRBD1
CDR3aa: CSVALGQSNYGYTF
CDR3nt: TGCAGCGTGGCACTGGGACAGTCTAACTATGGCTACACCTTC

v_gene: TRBV27
j_gene: TRBJ2-7
abundance: few
d_gene: NA
CDR3aa: CASSPGRENFFYEQYF
CDR3nt: TGTGCCAGCAGTCCCGGACGGGAGAACTTTTTCTACGAGCAGTACTTC

v_gene: TRBV7-9
j_gene: TRBJ2-7
abundance: few
d_gene: TRBD1
CDR3aa: CASSSSRRDRGPPYEQYF
CDR3nt: TGTGCCAGCAGCAGCTCACGGCGGGACAGGGGTCCTCCCTACGAGCAGTACTTC

v_gene: TRBV5-6
j_gene: TRBJ2-1
abundance: once
d_gene: NA
CDR3aa: CASSLGYGGGNEQFF
CDR3nt: TGTGCCAGCAGCTTGGGTTATGGTGGAGGGAATGAGCAGTTCTTC

v_gene: TRBV12-3/TRBV12-4
j_gene: TRBJ1-1
abundance: NA
d_gene: NA
CDR3aa: CASSLRVGGEAFF
CDR3nt: TGTGCCAGCAGTCTAAGGGTGGGTGGTGAAGCTTTCTTT

v_gene: TRBV27
j_gene: TRBJ2-7
abundance: NA
d_gene: TRBD2
CDR3aa: CASYPRGEHYEQYF
CDR3nt: TGTGCCAGCTATCCCCGGGGGGAGCACTACGAGCAGTACTTC

v_gene: TRBV7-9
j_gene: TRBJ2-5
abundance: few
d_gene: TRBD1
CDR3aa: CASSFPGTEETQYF
CDR3nt: TGTGCCAGCAGCTTCCCTGGGACAGAAGAGACCCAGTACTTC

v_gene: TRBV7-2
j_gene: TRBJ2-7
abundance: few
d_gene: NA
CDR3aa: CASSLVARGNYEQYF
CDR3nt: TGTGCCAGCAGCTTAGTTGCCAGGGGAAACTACGAGCAGTACTTC

v_gene: TRBV4-2
j_gene: TRBJ1-2
abundance: many
d_gene: NA
CDR3aa: CASSQDWAGVGGNGYTF
CDR3nt: TGTGCCAGCAGCCAAGATTGGGCAGGGGTCGGAGGTAATGGCTACACCTTC

v_gene: TRBV28
j_gene: TRBJ2-7
abundance: NA
d_gene: NA
CDR3aa: CASSLAGFYEQYF
CDR3nt: TGTGCCAGCAGTTTGGCAGGGTTCTACGAGCAGTACTTC

v_gene: TRBV28
j_gene: TRBJ2-4
abundance: NA
d_gene: NA
CDR3aa: CASTTIAKNIQYF
CDR3nt: TGTGCCAGCACCACTATAGCCAAAAACATTCAGTACTTC

v_gene: TRBV7-2
j_gene: TRBJ2-7
abundance: NA
d_gene: TRBD2
CDR3aa: CASSPVTTGLAGVQYEQYF
CDR3nt: TGTGCCAGCAGCCCCGTTACCACTGGACTAGCGGGAGTTCAGTACGAGCAGTACTTC

v_gene: TRBV7-9
j_gene: TRBJ2-1
abundance: few
d_gene: TRBD2
CDR3aa: CASTTTSGRARSYNEQFF
CDR3nt: TGTGCCAGCACCACGACTAGCGGGAGGGCCCGTAGCTACAATGAGCAGTTCTTC

v_gene: TRBV10-3
j_gene: TRBJ2-4
abundance: few
d_gene: NA
CDR3aa: CAISDGQGVIQYF
CDR3nt: TGTGCCATCAGTGACGGGCAGGGCGTGATTCAGTACTTC

v_gene: TRBV7-2
j_gene: TRBJ2-7
abundance: NA
d_gene: NA
CDR3aa: CASSPWGGLAYEQYF
CDR3nt: TGTGCCAGCAGCCCATGGGGGGGCCTGGCCTACGAGCAGTACTTC

v_gene: TRBV7-2
j_gene: TRBJ1-2
abundance: few
d_gene: TRBD1
CDR3aa: CASSSTSPGGYGYTF
CDR3nt: TGTGCCAGCAGCTCCACCTCCCCAGGGGGTTATGGCTACACCTTC

v_gene: TRBV20-1
j_gene: TRBJ2-7
abundance: NA
d_gene: TRBD1
CDR3aa: CSASDRATYEQYF
CDR3nt: TGCAGTGCCTCGGACAGGGCGACCTACGAGCAGTACTTC

v_gene: TRBV6-4
j_gene: TRBJ2-5
abundance: NA
d_gene: NA
CDR3aa: CASSALCGGSQETQYF
CDR3nt: TGTGCCAGCAGTGCACTTTGCGGTGGAAGCCAAGAGACCCAGTACTTC

v_gene: TRBV20-1
j_gene: TRBJ2-1
abundance: NA
d_gene: NA
CDR3aa: CSATPRYSYNEQFF
CDR3nt: TGCAGTGCTACCCCTAGATACTCCTACAATGAGCAGTTCTTC

v_gene: TRBV24-1
j_gene: TRBJ2-1
abundance: many
d_gene: NA
CDR3aa: CATSGSYNEQFF
CDR3nt: TGTGCCACCAGCGGTTCCTACAATGAGCAGTTCTTC

v_gene: TRBV28
j_gene: TRBJ2-7
abundance: NA
d_gene: NA
CDR3aa: CASSSGFIPSSYEQYF
CDR3nt: TGTGCCAGCAGTTCTGGGTTCATACCCAGCTCCTACGAGCAGTACTTC

v_gene: TRBV5-1
j_gene: TRBJ2-1
abundance: NA
d_gene: NA
CDR3aa: CASSLNGARDEQFF
CDR3nt: TGCGCCAGCAGCTTGAATGGGGCCCGGGATGAGCAGTTCTTC

v_gene: TRBV20-1
j_gene: TRBJ2-1
abundance: NA
d_gene: TRBD1
CDR3aa: CSASARQGRGRVQFF
CDR3nt: TGCAGTGCTAGTGCTCGACAGGGTCGGGGTAGGGTGCAGTTCTTC

v_gene: TRBV5-6
j_gene: TRBJ2-7
abundance: once
d_gene: NA
CDR3aa: CASSHVPGESYEQYF
CDR3nt: TGTGCCAGCAGTCACGTTCCAGGGGAATCCTACGAGCAGTACTTC

v_gene: TRBV12-3/TRBV12-4
j_gene: TRBJ2-3
abundance: NA
d_gene: TRBD1
CDR3aa: CASSHRGRADTQYF
CDR3nt: TGTGCCAGCAGCCACAGGGGGAGAGCAGATACGCAGTATTTT

v_gene: TRBV4-3
j_gene: TRBJ2-1
abundance: NA
d_gene: NA
CDR3aa: CASSPEFRGSSYNEQFF
CDR3nt: TGCGCCAGCAGCCCCGAATTCCGGGGGAGCTCCTACAATGAGCAGTTCTTC

v_gene: TRBV5-1
j_gene: TRBJ1-1
abundance: NA
d_gene: NA
CDR3aa: CASSPRGRTSTEAFF
CDR3nt: TGCGCCAGCAGCCCCCGTGGCAGGACGAGCACTGAAGCTTTCTTT

v_gene: TRBV9
j_gene: TRBJ1-4
abundance: few
d_gene: NA
CDR3aa: CASSVARDGAEKLFF
CDR3nt: TGTGCCAGCAGCGTGGCGAGGGACGGGGCAGAAAAACTGTTTTTT

v_gene: TRBV20-1
j_gene: TRBJ2-7
abundance: once
d_gene: NA
CDR3aa: CSATPAPRPYEQYF
CDR3nt: TGCAGTGCGACGCCGGCCCCAAGGCCTTACGAGCAGTACTTC

v_gene: TRBV12-3/TRBV12-4
j_gene: TRBJ2-6
abundance: NA
d_gene: NA
CDR3aa: CASSLGQGSGANVLTF
CDR3nt: TGTGCCAGCAGTTTGGGCCAGGGCTCTGGGGCCAACGTCCTGACTTTC

v_gene: TRBV5-1
j_gene: TRBJ2-1
abundance: NA
d_gene: TRBD2
CDR3aa: CASSLTREGRKHEQFF
CDR3nt: TGCGCCAGCAGCTTGACCCGGGAGGGCCGGAAGCATGAGCAGTTCTTC

v_gene: TRBV5-1
j_gene: TRBJ2-7
abundance: NA
d_gene: TRBD2
CDR3aa: CASSLVTSGPYEQYF
CDR3nt: TGCGCCAGCAGCTTGGTTACTAGCGGGCCTTACGAGCAGTACTTC

v_gene: TRBV9
j_gene: TRBJ1-2
abundance: few
d_gene: NA
CDR3aa: CASSPGGAYGYTF
CDR3nt: TGTGCCAGCAGTCCCGGCGGGGCCTATGGCTACACCTTC